Listed below are T cell receptor beta chains from one sample, sequenced in a study of control samples from healthy donors and cancer patients. Profiled with immunoSEQ multiplex PCR; TCRdb holds only in-frame clones, not every one. Of about 110,000 clones in the sample, 70% to 85% are singletons; the top ten hold 6.5%. What was sequenced was blood. These receptors all come from a man aged 18-30 years in good health. CDR3s include the opening cysteine and the closing phenylalanine or tryptophan. The order of the fields is J gene, V gene, D gene, clone size, CDR3 protein, CDR3 DNA. The D gene is left open where the match is weak. Some rows mark clone size as missing; the rest say once, few, many or name a class of expanded clone.

J: TRBJ1-2; V: TRBV2; D: NA; size: few; CDR3: CASSVRDNYGYTF; DNA: TGTGCCAGCAGTGTAAGGGACAACTATGGCTACACCTTC
J: TRBJ2-1; V: TRBV5-4; D: NA; size: NA; CDR3: CASSVNNEQFF; DNA: TGTGCCAGCAGCGTGAACAATGAGCAGTTCTTC
J: TRBJ1-5; V: TRBV5-1; D: NA; size: NA; CDR3: CASSESGPGIGPQHF; DNA: TGCGCCAGCAGCGAGTCCGGGCCCGGAATAGGGCCCCAGCATTTT
J: TRBJ2-1; V: TRBV15; D: NA; size: NA; CDR3: CATSILGRTRRDNEQFF; DNA: TGTGCCACCAGCATCCTTGGACGGACCCGGCGGGACAATGAGCAGTTCTTC
J: TRBJ2-5; V: TRBV11-2; D: TRBD1; size: NA; CDR3: CASSSLTGGQPKTQYF; DNA: TGTGCCAGCAGCTCCTTGACAGGGGGTCAACCCAAGACCCAGTACTTC
J: TRBJ2-7; V: TRBV11-3; D: NA; size: NA; CDR3: CASSPPSIYEQYF; DNA: TGTGCCAGCAGCCCCCCGAGTATCTACGAGCAGTACTTC
J: TRBJ1-6; V: TRBV5-1; D: TRBD1; size: NA; CDR3: CASSLRQGASPLHF; DNA: TGCGCCAGCAGCTTGAGGCAGGGGGCATCACCCCTCCACTTT
J: TRBJ1-2; V: TRBV6-5; D: TRBD1; size: NA; CDR3: CASKASPGTAGGYTF; DNA: TGTGCCAGCAAGGCCTCCCCCGGGACAGCTGGTGGCTACACCTTC
J: TRBJ1-2; V: TRBV30; D: NA; size: NA; CDR3: CAWSVLTEGGYTF; DNA: TGTGCCTGGAGTGTACTGACCGAAGGTGGCTACACCTTC
J: TRBJ1-5; V: TRBV3-1/TRBV3-2; D: NA; size: once; CDR3: CASSQGRGSGQPQHF; DNA: TGTGCCAGCAGCCAGGGTAGAGGGAGCGGTCAGCCCCAGCATTTT
J: TRBJ1-2; V: TRBV7-8; D: NA; size: NA; CDR3: CASSLDWQGNYGYTF; DNA: TGTGCCAGCAGCTTAGACTGGCAGGGGAACTATGGCTACACCTTC
J: TRBJ1-2; V: TRBV27; D: TRBD1; size: many; CDR3: CASSWGQGSYGYTF; DNA: TGTGCCAGCAGTTGGGGACAGGGGTCCTATGGCTACACCTTC
J: TRBJ1-1; V: TRBV9; D: NA; size: once; CDR3: CASSVSPLGQTNGMNTEAFF; DNA: TGTGCCAGCAGCGTATCCCCTCTAGGACAGACAAACGGCATGAACACTGAAGCTTTCTTT
J: TRBJ2-5; V: TRBV7-2; D: TRBD2; size: NA; CDR3: CASSPPGLAGGRETQYF; DNA: TGTGCCAGCAGCCCACCCGGACTAGCGGGGGGGAGGGAGACCCAGTACTTC